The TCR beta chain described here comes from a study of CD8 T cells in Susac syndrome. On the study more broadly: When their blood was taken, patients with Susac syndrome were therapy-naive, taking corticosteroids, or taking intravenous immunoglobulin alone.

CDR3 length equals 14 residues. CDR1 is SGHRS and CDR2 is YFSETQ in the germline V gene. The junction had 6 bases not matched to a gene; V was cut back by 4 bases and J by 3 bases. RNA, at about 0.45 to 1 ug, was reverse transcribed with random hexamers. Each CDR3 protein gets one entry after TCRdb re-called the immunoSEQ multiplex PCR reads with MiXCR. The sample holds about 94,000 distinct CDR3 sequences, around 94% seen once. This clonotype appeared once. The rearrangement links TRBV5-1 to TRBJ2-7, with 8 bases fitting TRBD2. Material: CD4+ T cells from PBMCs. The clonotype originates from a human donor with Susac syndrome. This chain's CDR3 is CASSTTGGIYEQYF. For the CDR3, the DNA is TGCGCCAGCAGCACGACGGGGGGGATCTACGAGCAGTACTTC.